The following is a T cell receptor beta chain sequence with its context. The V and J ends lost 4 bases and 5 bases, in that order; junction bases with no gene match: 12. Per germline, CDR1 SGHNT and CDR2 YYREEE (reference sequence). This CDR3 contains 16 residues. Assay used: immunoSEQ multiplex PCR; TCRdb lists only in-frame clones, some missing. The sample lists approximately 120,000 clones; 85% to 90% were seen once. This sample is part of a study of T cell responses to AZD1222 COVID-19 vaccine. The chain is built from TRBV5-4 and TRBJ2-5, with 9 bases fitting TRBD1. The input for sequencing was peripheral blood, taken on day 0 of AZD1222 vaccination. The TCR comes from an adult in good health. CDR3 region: CASSPVTGGAGETQYF. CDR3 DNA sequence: TGTGCCAGCAGCCCGGTTACAGGGGGCGCGGGGGAGACCCAGTACTTC.